This T cell receptor (beta chain) emerged from a study of T cell repertoires in cytomegalovirus infection (dated by TCRdb to about 2019). Background on the whole study: The peptide stimulations were aimed at well-studied HLA-B-restricted epitopes as well as recently identified HLA-C-restricted CMV epitopes, whose presentation resists viral immunomodulation. Donor HLA type was relevant to the analysis, as public TCR beta signatures indicated carriage of CMV infection together with the matching HLA type. Summary of the overall study and its limitations: In both this cohort and an independent roughly 400-donor cohort, the cumulative frequency of public TCR beta family members distinguished carriers of CMV infection plus the relevant HLA type. The ex vivo response was dominated by HLA-C-restricted CMV-specific TCR beta clonotypes, which also provided the single most frequent clonotype in two of eight donors.

This clonotype was picked up many times. The antigen it binds to is not known. It has no much larger one-base neighbor in the sample; base qualities were not kept. Sequenced using an Illumina HiSeq 1500. TCRdb itself trimmed the public reads at Q25 with fastp, ran MiXCR and retained productive beta chains. Identical CDR3 proteins give one entry, which carries the most common genes and DNA. The table for this sample lists about 830,000 distinct CDR3 sequences; approximately 32% of them were counted only once. The ten largest clonotypes hold around 12% of the sample. The junction shows trimming of 2 bases on V and 0 bases on J, plus 14 bases between the germline ends. Inclusive of the bounding cysteine and phenylalanine, the CDR3 is 17 residues long. CDR3 DNA only is kept here, 51 bases in frame from base 1. Taken from the germline V gene, the CDR1 and CDR2 loops are MGHDK and SYGVNS. Taken with the paper, the label for treatment or condition translates to: in vitro stimulation with specific CMV peptide epitopes to enrich CMV-specific T cells.

Sequencing was performed on cultured CD8+ T cells from PBMCs, taken from culture after CMV antigen stimulation. The TCR sequence derives from a human donor in good health (CMV status not recorded). Some clones in this sample may be carry-over from other donors' samples. The chain uses TRBV25-1 and TRBJ1-3; there is no confident call for the D gene. The nucleotides read TGTGCCAGCAGTGAAGACCCCCCCGGGGTCTCTGGAAACACCATATATTTT. Translated, this gives CASSEDPPGVSGNTIYF.